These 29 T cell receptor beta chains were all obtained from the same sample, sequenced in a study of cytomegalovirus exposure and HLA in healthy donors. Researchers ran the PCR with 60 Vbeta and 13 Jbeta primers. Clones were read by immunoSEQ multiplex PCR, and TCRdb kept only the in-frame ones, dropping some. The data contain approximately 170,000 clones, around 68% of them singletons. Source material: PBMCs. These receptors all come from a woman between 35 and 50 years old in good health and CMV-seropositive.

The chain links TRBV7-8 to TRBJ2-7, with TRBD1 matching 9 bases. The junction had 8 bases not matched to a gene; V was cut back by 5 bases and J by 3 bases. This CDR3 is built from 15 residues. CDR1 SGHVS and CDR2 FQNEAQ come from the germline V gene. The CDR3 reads CASSESRDRDYEQYF. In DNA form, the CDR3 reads TGTGCCAGCAGCGAGAGCCGGGACAGGGACTACGAGCAGTACTTC.

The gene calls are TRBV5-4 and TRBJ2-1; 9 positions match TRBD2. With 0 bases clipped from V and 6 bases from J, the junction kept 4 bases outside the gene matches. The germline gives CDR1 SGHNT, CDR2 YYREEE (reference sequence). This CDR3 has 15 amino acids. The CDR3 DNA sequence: TGTGCCAGCAGCTTGGTGGCGGGGGGGGGCAATGAGCAGTTCTTC. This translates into CASSLVAGGGNEQFF.

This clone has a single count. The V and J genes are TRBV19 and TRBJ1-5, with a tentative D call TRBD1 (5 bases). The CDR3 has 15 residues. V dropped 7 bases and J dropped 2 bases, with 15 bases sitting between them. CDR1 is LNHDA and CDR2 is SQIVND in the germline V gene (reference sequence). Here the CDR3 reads CASKQGAAGNQPQHF. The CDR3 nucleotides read TGTGCCAGTAAACAAGGGGCGGCCGGCAATCAGCCCCAGCATTTT.

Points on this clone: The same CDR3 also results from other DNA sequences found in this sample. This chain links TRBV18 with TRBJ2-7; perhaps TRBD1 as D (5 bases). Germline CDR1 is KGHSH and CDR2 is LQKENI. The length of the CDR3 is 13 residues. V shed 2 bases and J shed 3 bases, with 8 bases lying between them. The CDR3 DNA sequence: TGTGCCAGCTCACCAAGTCAGGGCTACGAGCAGTACTTC. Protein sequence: CASSPSQGYEQYF.

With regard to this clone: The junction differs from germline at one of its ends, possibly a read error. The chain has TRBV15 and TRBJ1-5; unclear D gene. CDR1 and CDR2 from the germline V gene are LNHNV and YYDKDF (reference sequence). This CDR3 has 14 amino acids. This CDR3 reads CATSRDLGVQPQNF. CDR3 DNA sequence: TGTGCCACCAGCAGAGATCTCGGGGTTCAGCCCCAGAATTTT.

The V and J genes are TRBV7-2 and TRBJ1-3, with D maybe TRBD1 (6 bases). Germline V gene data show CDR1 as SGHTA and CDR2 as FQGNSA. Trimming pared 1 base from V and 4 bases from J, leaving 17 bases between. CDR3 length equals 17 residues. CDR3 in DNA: TGTGCCAGCAGCTTAGTTGCGGGGGGCTCCCTGGGAAACACCATATATTTT. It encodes CASSLVAGGSLGNTIYF.

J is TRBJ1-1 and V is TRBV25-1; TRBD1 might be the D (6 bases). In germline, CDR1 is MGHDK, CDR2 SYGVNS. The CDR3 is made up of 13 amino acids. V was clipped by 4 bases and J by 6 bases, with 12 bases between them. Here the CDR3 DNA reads TGTGCCAGCAGTGTCCAGGGGAGGGCTGAAGCTTTCTTT. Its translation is CASSVQGRAEAFF.

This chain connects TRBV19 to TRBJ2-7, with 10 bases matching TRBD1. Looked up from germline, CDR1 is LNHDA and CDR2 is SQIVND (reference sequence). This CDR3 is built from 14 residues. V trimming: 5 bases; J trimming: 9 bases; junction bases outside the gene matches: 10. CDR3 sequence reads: CASSRDRGRVGQYF. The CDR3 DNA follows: TGTGCCAGTAGTCGGGACAGGGGCCGCGTGGGGCAGTACTTC.

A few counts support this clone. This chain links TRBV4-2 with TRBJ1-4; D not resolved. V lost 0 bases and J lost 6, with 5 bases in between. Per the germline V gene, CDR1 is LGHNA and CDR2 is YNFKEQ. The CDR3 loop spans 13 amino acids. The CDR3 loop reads CASSQDSDEKLFF. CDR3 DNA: TGTGCCAGCAGCCAAGATTCGGATGAAAAACTGTTTTTT.

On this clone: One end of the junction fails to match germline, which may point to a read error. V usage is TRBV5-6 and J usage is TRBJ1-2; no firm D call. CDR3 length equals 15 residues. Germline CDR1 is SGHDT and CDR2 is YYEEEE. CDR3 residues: CASSLVSVLNYGYPF. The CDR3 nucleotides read TGTGCCAGCAGCTTGGTGTCAGTCCTTAACTATGGCTACCCCTTC.

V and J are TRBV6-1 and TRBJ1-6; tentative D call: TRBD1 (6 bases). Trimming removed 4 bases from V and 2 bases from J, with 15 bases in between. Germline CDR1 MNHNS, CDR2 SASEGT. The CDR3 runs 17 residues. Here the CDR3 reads CASSASRDRPYNSPLHF. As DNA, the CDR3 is TGTGCCAGCAGTGCCTCCCGTGACAGGCCCTATAATTCACCCCTCCACTTT.

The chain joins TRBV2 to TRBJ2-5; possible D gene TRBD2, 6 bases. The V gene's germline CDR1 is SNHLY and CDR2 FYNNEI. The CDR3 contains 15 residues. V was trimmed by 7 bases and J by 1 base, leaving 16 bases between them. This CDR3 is CASTSNSGGQETQYF. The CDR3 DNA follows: TGTGCCAGCACAAGTAATAGCGGTGGCCAAGAGACCCAGTACTTC.

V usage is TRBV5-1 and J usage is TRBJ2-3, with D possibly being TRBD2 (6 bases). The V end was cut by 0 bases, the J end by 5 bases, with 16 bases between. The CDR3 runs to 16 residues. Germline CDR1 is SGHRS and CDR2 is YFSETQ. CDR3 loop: CASSLETGADIDTQYF. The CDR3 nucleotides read TGCGCCAGCAGCTTGGAAACGGGAGCCGATATAGATACGCAGTATTTT.

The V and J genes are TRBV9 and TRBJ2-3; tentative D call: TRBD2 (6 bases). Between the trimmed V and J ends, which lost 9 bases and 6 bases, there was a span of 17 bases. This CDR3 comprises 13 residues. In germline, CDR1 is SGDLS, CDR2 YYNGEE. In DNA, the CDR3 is TGTGCCACCGGACGGGGGATTAAGGATACGCAGTATTTT. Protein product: CATGRGIKDTQYF. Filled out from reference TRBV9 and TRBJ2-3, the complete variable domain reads DSGVTQTPKHLITATGQRVTLRCSPRSGDLSVYWYQQSLDQGLQFLIQYYNGEERAKGNILERFSAQQFPDLHSELNLSSLELGDSALYFCATGRGIKDTQYFGPGTRLTVL.

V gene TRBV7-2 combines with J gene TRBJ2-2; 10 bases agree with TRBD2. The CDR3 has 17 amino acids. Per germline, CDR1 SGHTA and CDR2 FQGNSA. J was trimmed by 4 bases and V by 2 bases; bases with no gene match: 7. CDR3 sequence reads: CASSLFYRTSGTGELFF. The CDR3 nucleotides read TGTGCCAGCAGCTTATTTTACAGGACTAGCGGCACCGGGGAGCTGTTTTTT.

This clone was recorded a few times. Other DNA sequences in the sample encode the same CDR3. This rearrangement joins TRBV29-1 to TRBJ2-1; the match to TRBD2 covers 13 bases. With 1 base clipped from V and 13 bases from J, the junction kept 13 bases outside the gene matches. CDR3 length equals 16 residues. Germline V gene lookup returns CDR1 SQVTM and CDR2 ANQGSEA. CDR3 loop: CSVEGTGLAGSSTQFF. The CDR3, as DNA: TGCAGCGTTGAAGGGACGGGACTAGCGGGATCCAGCACACAGTTCTTC.

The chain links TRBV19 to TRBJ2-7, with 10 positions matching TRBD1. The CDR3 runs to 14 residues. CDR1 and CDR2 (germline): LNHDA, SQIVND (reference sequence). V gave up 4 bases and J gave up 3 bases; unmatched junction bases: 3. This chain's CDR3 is CASSRQGAGYEQYF. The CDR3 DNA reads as TGTGCCAGTAGTAGACAGGGGGCAGGCTACGAGCAGTACTTC.

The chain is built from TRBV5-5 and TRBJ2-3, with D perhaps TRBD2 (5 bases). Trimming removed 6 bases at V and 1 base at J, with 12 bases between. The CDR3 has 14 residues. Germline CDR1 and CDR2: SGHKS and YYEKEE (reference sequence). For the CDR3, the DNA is TGTGCCAGCACCCTCGGACTGCGCACAGATACGCAGTATTTT. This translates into CASTLGLRTDTQYF.

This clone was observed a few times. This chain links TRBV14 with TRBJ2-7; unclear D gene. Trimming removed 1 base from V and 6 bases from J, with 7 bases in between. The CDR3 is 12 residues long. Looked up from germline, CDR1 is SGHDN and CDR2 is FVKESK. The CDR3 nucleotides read TGTGCCAGCAGCCAAGCCGCAGTCGAGCAGTACTTC. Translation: CASSQAAVEQYF.

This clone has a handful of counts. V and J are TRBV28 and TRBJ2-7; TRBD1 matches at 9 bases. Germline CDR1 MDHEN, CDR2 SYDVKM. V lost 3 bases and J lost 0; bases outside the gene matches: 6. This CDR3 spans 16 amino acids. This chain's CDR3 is CASSFSGTGSSYEQYF. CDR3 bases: TGTGCCAGCAGTTTCTCCGGGACAGGGAGCTCCTACGAGCAGTACTTC.

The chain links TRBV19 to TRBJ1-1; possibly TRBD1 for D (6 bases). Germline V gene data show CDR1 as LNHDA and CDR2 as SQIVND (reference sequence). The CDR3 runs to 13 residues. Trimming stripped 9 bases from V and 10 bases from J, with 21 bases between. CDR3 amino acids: CASYSGVLGRAFF. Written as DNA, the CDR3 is TGTGCCAGCTATTCAGGGGTATTGGGGAGAGCTTTCTTT. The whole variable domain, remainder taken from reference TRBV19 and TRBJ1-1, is DGGITQSPKYLFRKEGQNVTLSCEQNLNHDAMYWYRQDPGQGLRLIYYSQIVNDFQKGDIAEGYSVSREKKESFPLTVTSAQKNPTAFYLCASYSGVLGRAFFGQGTRLTVV.

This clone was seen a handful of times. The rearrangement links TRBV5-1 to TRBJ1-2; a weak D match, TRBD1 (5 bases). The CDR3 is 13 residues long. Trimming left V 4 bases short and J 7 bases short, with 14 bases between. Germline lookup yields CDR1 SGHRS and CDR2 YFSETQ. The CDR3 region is CASSPTEGSGYTF. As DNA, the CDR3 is TGCGCCAGCAGCCCGACGGAGGGGTCTGGCTACACCTTC.

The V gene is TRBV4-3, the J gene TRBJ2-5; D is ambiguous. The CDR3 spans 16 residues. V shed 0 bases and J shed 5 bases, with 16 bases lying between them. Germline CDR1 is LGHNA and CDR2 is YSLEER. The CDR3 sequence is CASSQDPGYVRETQYF. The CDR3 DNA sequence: TGCGCCAGCAGCCAAGATCCAGGCTACGTCCGGGAGACCCAGTACTTC.

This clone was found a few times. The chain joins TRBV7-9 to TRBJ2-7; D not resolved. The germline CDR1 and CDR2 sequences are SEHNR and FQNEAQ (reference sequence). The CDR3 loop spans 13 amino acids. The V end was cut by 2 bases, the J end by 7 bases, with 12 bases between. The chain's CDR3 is CASSLQARGEQYF. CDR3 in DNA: TGTGCCAGCAGCTTACAGGCCCGTGGGGAGCAGTACTTC.

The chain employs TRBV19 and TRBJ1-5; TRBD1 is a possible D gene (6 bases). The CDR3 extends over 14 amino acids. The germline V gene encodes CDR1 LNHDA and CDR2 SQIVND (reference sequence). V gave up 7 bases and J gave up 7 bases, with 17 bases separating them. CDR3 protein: CASNPDSRLQPQHF. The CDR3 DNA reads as TGTGCCAGTAACCCGGACAGTCGATTACAGCCCCAGCATTTT.

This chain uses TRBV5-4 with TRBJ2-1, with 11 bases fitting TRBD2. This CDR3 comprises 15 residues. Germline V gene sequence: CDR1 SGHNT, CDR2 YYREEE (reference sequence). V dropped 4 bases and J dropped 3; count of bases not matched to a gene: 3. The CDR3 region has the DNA TGTGCCAGCAGCACCGGGACTAGCGGCTACAATGAGCAGTTCTTC. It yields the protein CASSTGTSGYNEQFF.

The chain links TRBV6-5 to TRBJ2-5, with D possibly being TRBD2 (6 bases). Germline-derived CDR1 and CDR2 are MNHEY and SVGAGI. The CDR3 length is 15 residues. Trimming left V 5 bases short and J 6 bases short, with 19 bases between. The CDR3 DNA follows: TGTGCCAGCAGTAATGCCGCGGGGAGGACGAAGACCCAGTACTTC. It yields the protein CASSNAAGRTKTQYF.

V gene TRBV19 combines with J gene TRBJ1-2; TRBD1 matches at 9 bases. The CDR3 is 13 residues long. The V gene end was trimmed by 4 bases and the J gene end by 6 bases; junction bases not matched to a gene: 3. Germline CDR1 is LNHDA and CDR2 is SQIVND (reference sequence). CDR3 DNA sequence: TGTGCCAGTAGTAAACAGGGGGCGGATGGCTACACCTTC. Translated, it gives CASSKQGADGYTF.

In nucleotides, the CDR3 is TGTGCCAGCAGCTTAGCTTGGGGGCCGGATTCACCCCTCCACTTT. It encodes CASSLAWGPDSPLHF. This chain connects TRBV7-9 to TRBJ1-6; perhaps TRBD1 as D (6 bases). The CDR3 runs 15 residues. CDR1 is SEHNR and CDR2 is FQNEAQ in the germline V gene (reference sequence). Trimming pared 0 bases from V and 8 bases from J, leaving 11 bases between. Complete variable domain (other parts from reference TRBV7-9 and TRBJ1-6): DTGVSQNPRHKITKRGQNVTFRCDPISEHNRLYWYRQTLGQGPEFLTYFQNEAQLEKSRLLSDRFSAERPKGSFSTLEIQRTEQGDSAMYLCASSLAWGPDSPLHFGNGTRLTVT.